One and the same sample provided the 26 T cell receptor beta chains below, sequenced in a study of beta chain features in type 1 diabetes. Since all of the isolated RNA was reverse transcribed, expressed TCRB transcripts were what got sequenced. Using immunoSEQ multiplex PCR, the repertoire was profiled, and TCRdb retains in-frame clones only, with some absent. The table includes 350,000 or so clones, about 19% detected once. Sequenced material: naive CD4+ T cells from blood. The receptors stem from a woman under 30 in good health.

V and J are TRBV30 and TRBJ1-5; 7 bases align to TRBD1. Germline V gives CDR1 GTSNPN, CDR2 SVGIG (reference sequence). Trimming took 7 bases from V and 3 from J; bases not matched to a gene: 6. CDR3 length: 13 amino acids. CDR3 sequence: CASKQGNNQPQHF. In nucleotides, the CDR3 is TGTGCCTCCAAACAGGGGAACAATCAGCCCCAGCATTTT.

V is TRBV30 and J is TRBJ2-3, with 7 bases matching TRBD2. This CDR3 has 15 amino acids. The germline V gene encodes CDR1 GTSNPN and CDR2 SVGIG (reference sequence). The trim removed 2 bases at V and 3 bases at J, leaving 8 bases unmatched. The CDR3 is CAWSIGLGTTDTQYF. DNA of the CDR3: TGTGCCTGGAGTATAGGACTAGGTACTACAGATACGCAGTATTTT.

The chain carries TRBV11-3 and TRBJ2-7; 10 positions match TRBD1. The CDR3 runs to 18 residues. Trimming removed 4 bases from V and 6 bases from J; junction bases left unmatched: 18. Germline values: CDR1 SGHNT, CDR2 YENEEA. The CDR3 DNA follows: TGTGCCAGCAGCTCGGGGGAGGGACAGGGGATCTCTACGAGCGAGCAGTACTTC. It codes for CASSSGEGQGISTSEQYF.

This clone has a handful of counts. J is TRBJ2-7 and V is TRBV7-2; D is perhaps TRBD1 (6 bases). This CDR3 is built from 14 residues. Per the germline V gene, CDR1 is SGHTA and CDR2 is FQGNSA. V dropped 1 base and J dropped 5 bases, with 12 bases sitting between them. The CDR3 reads CASSLETGRDEQYF. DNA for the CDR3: TGTGCCAGCAGCTTAGAAACAGGGCGGGACGAGCAGTACTTC.

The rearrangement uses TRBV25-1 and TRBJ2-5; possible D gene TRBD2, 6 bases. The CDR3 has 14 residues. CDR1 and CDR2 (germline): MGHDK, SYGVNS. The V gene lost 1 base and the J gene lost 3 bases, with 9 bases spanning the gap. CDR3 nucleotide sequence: TGTGCCAGCAGTGAATCCGGGAGTAAAGAGACCCAGTACTTC. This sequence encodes CASSESGSKETQYF.

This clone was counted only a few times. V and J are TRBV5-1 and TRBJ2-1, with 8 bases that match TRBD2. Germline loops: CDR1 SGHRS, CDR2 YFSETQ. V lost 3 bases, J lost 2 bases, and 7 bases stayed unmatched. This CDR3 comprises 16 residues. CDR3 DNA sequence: TGCGCCAGCAGCTGGCTCTCTAGCGGGCCCTACAATGAGCAGTTCTTC. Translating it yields CASSWLSSGPYNEQFF.

The CDR3 here is CASTDREENYGYTF. The CDR3 DNA reads as TGTGCCAGCACTGACAGGGAGGAAAACTATGGCTACACCTTC. The chain has TRBV11-3 and TRBJ1-2; 7 nucleotides line up with TRBD1. Trimming at V came to 7 bases and at J to 2 bases, leaving 7 bases not matched to a gene. The germline V gene has CDR1 SGHNT and CDR2 YENEEA. The CDR3 has 14 residues.

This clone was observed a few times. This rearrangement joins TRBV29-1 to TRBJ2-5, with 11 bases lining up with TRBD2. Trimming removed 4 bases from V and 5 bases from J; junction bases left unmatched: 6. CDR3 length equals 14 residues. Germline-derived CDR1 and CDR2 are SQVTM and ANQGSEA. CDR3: CSVAVAGGHETQYF. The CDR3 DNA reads TGCAGCGTTGCCGTAGCGGGGGGGCATGAGACCCAGTACTTC.

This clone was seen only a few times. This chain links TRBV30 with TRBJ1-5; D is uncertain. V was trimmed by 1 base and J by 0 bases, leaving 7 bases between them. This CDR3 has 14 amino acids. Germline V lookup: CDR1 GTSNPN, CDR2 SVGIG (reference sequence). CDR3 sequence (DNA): TGTGCCTGGAGTGCTATCAATAGCAATCAGCCCCAGCATTTT. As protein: CAWSAINSNQPQHF. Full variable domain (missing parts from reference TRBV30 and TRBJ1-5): SQTIHQWPATLVQPVGSPLSLECTVEGTSNPNLYWYRQAAGRGLQLLFYSVGIGQISSEVPQNLSASRPQDRQFILSSKKLLLSDSGFYLCAWSAINSNQPQHFGDGTRLSIL.

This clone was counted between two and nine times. Here the CDR3 reads CASTPAAGMEQFF. In DNA form, the CDR3 reads TGTGCCAGCACCCCCGCCGCGGGCATGGAGCAGTTCTTC. The chain couples TRBV7-2 to TRBJ2-1; weak D call: TRBD2 (5 bases). The CDR3 has 13 amino acids. Germline-derived CDR1 and CDR2 are SGHTA and FQGNSA. Trimming shortened V by 7 bases and J by 10 bases, and 17 bases separated the two germline ends.

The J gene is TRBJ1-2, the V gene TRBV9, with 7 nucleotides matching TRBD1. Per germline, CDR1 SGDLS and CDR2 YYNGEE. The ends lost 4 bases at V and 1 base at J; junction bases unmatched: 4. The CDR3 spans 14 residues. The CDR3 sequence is CASSPRQGNYGYTF. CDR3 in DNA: TGTGCCAGCAGCCCTCGACAGGGTAACTATGGCTACACCTTC.

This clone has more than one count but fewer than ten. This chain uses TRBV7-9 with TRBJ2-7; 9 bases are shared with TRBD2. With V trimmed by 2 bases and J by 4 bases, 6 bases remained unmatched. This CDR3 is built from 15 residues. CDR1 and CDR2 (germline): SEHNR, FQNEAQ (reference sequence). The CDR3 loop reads CASSLPSSGTYEQYF. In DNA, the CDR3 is TGTGCCAGCAGCTTACCGTCTAGCGGGACGTACGAGCAGTACTTC.

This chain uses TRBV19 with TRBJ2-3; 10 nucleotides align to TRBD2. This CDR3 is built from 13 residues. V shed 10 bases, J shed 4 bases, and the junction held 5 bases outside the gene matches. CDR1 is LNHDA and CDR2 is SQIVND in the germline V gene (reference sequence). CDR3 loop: CATSSGRADTQYF. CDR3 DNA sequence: TGTGCCACTTCGAGCGGGAGGGCAGATACGCAGTATTTT.

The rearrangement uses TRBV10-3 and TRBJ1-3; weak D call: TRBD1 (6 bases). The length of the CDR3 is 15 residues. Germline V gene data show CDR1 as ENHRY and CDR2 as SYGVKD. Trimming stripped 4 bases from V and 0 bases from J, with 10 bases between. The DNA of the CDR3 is TGTGCCATCAGTGGGGACACCCGCTCTGGAAACACCATATATTTT. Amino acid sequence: CAISGDTRSGNTIYF.

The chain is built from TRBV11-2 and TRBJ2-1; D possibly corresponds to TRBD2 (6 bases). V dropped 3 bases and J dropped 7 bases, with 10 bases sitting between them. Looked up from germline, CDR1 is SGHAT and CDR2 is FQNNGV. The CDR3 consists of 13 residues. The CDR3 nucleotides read TGTGCCAGCAGCTTTGCTGGAGGGAATGAGCAGTTCTTC. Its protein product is CASSFAGGNEQFF.

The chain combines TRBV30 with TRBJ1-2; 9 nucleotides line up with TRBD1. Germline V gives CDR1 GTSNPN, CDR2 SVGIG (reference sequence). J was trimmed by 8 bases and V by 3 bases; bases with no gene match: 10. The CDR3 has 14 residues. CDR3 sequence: CAWRVGQGTGGYTF. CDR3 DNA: TGTGCCTGGAGGGTAGGACAGGGGACGGGCGGCTACACCTTC.

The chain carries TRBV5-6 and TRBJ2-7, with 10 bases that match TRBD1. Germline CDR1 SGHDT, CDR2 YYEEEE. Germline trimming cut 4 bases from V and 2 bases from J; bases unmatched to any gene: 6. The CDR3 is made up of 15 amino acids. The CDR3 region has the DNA TGTGCCAGCAGCGTGGGACAGGGGTACACCTACGAGCAGTACTTC. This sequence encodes CASSVGQGYTYEQYF.

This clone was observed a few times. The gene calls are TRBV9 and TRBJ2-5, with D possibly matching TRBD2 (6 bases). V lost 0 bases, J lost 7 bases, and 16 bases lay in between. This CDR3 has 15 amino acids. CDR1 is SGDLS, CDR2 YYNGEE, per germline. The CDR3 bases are TGTGCCAGCAGCGTAGCGGGAGACACCCTCGGGACCCAGTACTTC. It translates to CASSVAGDTLGTQYF. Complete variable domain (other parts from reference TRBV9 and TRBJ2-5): DSGVTQTPKHLITATGQRVTLRCSPRSGDLSVYWYQQSLDQGLQFLIQYYNGEERAKGNILERFSAQQFPDLHSELNLSSLELGDSALYFCASSVAGDTLGTQYFGPGTRLLVL.

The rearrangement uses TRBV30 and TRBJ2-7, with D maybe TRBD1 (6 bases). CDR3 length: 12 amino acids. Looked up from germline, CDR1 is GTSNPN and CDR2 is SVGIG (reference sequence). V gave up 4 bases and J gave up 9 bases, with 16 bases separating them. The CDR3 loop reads CAWTKTGTRQYF. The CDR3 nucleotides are TGTGCCTGGACAAAAACCGGGACAAGGCAGTACTTC.

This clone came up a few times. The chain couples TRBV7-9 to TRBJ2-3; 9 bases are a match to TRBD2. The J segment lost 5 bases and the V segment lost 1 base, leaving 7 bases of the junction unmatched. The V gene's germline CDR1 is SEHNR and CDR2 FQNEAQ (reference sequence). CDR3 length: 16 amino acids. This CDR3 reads CASSLVGGRAGDTQYF. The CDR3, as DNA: TGTGCCAGCAGCTTAGTGGGCGGGAGGGCCGGAGATACGCAGTATTTT.

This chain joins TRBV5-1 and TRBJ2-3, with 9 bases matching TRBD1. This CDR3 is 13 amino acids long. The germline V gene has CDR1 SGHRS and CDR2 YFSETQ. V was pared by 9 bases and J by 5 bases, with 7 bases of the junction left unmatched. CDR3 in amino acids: CATAGQGQDTQYF. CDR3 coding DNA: TGCGCCACCGCGGGACAGGGACAAGATACGCAGTATTTT.

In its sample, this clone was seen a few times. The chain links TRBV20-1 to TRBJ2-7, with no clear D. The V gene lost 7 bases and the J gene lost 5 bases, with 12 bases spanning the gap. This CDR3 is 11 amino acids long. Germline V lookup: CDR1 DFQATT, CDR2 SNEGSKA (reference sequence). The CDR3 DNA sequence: TGCAGTGTCCCGAGCCGCCACGAGCAGTACTTC. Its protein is CSVPSRHEQYF.

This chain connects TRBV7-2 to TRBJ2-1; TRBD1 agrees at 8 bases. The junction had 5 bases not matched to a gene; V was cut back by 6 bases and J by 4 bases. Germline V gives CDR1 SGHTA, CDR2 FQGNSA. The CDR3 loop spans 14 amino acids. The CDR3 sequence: CASSFDRGYNEQFF. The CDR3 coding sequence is TGTGCCAGCAGTTTCGACAGGGGTTACAATGAGCAGTTCTTC.

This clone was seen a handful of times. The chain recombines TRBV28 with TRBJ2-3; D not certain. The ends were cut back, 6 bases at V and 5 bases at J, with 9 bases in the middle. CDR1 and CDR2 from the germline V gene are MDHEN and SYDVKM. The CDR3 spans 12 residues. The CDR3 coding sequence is TGTGCCAGCAGGCAGGAAGGAGATACGCAGTATTTT. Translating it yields CASRQEGDTQYF.

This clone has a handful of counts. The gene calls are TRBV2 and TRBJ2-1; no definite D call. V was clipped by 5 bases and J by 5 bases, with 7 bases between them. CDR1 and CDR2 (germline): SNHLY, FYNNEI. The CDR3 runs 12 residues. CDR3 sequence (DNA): TGTGCCAGCAGTAACAGAGACAATGAGCAGTTCTTC. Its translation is CASSNRDNEQFF.

CDR3 sequence (DNA): TGTGCCACCAGCAGAGAAAGATTCAGGGTCAAAGGCGAGCAGTACTTC. Translation gives CATSRERFRVKGEQYF. The V gene is TRBV15, the J gene TRBJ2-7, with a tentative D call TRBD1 (5 bases). CDR3 length equals 16 residues. V shed 0 bases and J shed 6 bases, with 18 bases lying between them. Germline assignment: CDR1 LNHNV and CDR2 YYDKDF (reference sequence).